Only a few counts were recorded for the clone carrying this T cell receptor beta chain. Antigen: not known. The entry originates in a study of CD8+CD57+ T cells in acquired aplastic anemia. CDR3 and TCR beta VDJ profiling relied on genomic DNA as the template. Each CDR3 protein is one row after TCRdb ran MiXCR on the reads. Among around 200,000 distinct CDR3 sequences listed, less than 50% were seen once. CDR1 and CDR2 (germline): WSHSY, SAAADI. V shed 0 bases and J shed 0 bases, with 10 bases lying between them. CDR3 length equals 16 residues. Points from the study as a whole: Overlapping CD8+ CDR3 repertoires of patients and controls contained 25 to 35 shared sequences.

Patients sequenced had flow cytometry evidence of CD8+CD57+ cell expansion. Patients were untreated when blood was sampled. The chain combines TRBV10-2 with TRBJ2-3, with D maybe TRBD2 (6 bases). Source material: sorted CD4+, CD8+, or CD8+CD57+ T cells (not recorded which) from PBMCs. This receptor was identified in a human donor with aplastic anemia. The CDR3 sequence is CASSESLATSTDTQYF. CDR3 nucleotide sequence: TGCGCCAGCAGTGAGTCGCTAGCGACCAGCACAGATACGCAGTATTTT.